This TCR beta chain was captured in a study of blood T cell repertoires in COVID-19. For the study at large: Researchers got acute and convalescent COVID-19 samples from the United States, Italy and Spain. PBMCs, B-cell-depleted T cells, or T cells were the source of the cDNA or gDNA that made up the material.

The repertoire was sequenced with immunoSEQ multiplex PCR; TCRdb's copy has only in-frame clones and lacks some. The table shows around 98,000 clones, with roughly 85% occurring only once. The clonotype comes from a man in his 70s with acute or convalescent COVID-19. Sequenced: peripheral blood.

The CDR3 DNA reads TGTGCCAGCAGCGTAGTCGGGGATACGCAGTATTTT. This gives the protein CASSVVGDTQYF. The chain couples TRBV9 to TRBJ2-3; D ambiguous. Trimming shortened V by 0 bases and J by 6 bases, and 5 bases separated the two germline ends. The length of the CDR3 is 12 residues. The germline V gene has CDR1 SGDLS and CDR2 YYNGEE.